This paragraph reports one T cell receptor beta chain. What it recognizes is unknown. Everyone who donated was a healthy bone marrow donor. This sample is part of a study of cytomegalovirus exposure and HLA in healthy donors. Study outcomes and limitations: The study carried out a later analysis of TCR beta sequences. It associated 15,000 to 20,000 of them with specific HLA alleles at a false discovery rate of 0.05. Cytomegalovirus-associated TCR beta chains were listed, numbering under 200.

The PCR employed 60 Vbeta primers together with 13 Jbeta primers. Sequencing used immunoSEQ multiplex PCR; TCRdb keeps in-frame clones, though not all of them. The sample contains approximately 160,000 clones, around 78% of which appear only once. The sequenced sample consisted of PBMCs. This TCR was recovered from a woman between 40 and 55 years old in good health and CMV-seropositive.

DNA of the CDR3: TGTGCCAGTAGTGACGAGGGCTACGAGCAGTACTTC. Protein sequence: CASSDEGYEQYF. J is TRBJ2-7 and V is TRBV19; possibly TRBD2 for D (5 bases). Looked up from germline, CDR1 is LNHDA and CDR2 is SQIVND (reference sequence). The CDR3 runs to 12 residues. V dropped 5 bases and J dropped 3 bases, with 8 bases sitting between them. Combining the CDR3 with reference TRBV19 and TRBJ2-7 gives the whole variable domain DGGITQSPKYLFRKEGQNVTLSCEQNLNHDAMYWYRQDPGQGLRLIYYSQIVNDFQKGDIAEGYSVSREKKESFPLTVTSAQKNPTAFYLCASSDEGYEQYFGPGTRLTVT.